The TCR beta chain described here comes from a study of blood T cell repertoires in COVID-19. The CDR3 totals 15 residues. Trimming removed 2 bases at V and 1 base at J, with 9 bases between. Germline V gene data show CDR1 as MNHEY and CDR2 as SMNVEV (reference sequence). Authors' analysis steps: How many nucleated cells were present was estimated from reference gene primer amplification. Clones were sequenced by immunoSEQ multiplex PCR, and TCRdb holds only the in-frame ones, with some missing. V, J and clone size derive from that table, while D and trimming were established from the DNA sequence. The repertoire holds over 100,000 clones, with 65% to 90% as singletons.

This receptor was obtained from a woman of 80 years or more with active or convalescent COVID-19. This chain links TRBV27 with TRBJ1-5; no definite D call. The sequenced sample was peripheral blood. The CDR3 sequence: CASSLTPGSNQPQHF. The CDR3 DNA is TGTGCCAGCAGTTTAACCCCGGGGAGCAATCAGCCCCAGCATTTT.